This T cell receptor (beta chain) was identified in a study of graft-versus-host responses after intestinal transplantation. Here immunoSEQ multiplex PCR was the method, and the copy in TCRdb shows in-frame clones only, minus some. The table shows over 35,000 clones, with 75% to 95% occurring only once. Germline loops: CDR1 MRHNA, CDR2 SNTAGT. The CDR3 contains 13 residues. Trimming removed 5 bases at V and 6 bases at J, with 10 bases between. The sequences come from PBMCs, collected around 43 weeks after intestinal transplant. The TCR was taken from a human patient who received an intestinal transplant, so some T cells may come from the graft donor. This rearrangement joins TRBV6-4 to TRBJ2-2; D ambiguous. In DNA, the CDR3 is TGTGCCAGCAGTCCGCTCGGCGCCGGGGAGCTGTTTTTT. This encodes CASSPLGAGELFF.